The next 21 T cell receptor beta chains were all read from a single sample in a study of blood T cells in healthy people across ages. Using a J-beta primer mix together with a sample-barcoded 5' primer, a second PCR was run for roughly 6 to 12 cycles. In TCRdb, the 5' RACE reads were re-called with MiXCR into one record per CDR3 protein. The sample includes about 1.8 million distinct CDR3 sequences, 49% of them seen just once. The sequenced sample was blood. The receptors shown here come from a woman aged 40-49 years in good health.

The chain employs TRBV20-1 and TRBJ2-3; the match to TRBD2 covers 14 bases. Losses at the gene ends were 3 bases for V and 4 bases for J; bases not matched to a gene: 3. This CDR3 is built from 15 residues. Germline CDR1 is DFQATT and CDR2 is SNEGSKA (reference sequence). CDR3 nucleotide sequence: TGCAGTGCTAGCGGGACTAGCGGGGGCTCAGATACGCAGTATTTT. It yields the protein CSASGTSGGSDTQYF.

In its sample, this clonotype was seen once. The junction shows a germline mismatch at one end, possibly a read error. V and J are TRBV28 and TRBJ1-1; D remains unclear. The CDR3 runs 15 residues. Germline values: CDR1 MDHEN, CDR2 SYDVKM. The CDR3 nucleotides read TGTGCCGGCAGCCCTACGATGGCGGTGAACACTGAAGCTTTCTTT. This gives the protein CAGSPTMAVNTEAFF. The variable domain in full, with the rest retrieved from reference TRBV28 and TRBJ1-1, is DVKVTQSSRYLVKRTGEKVFLECVQDMDHENMFWYRQDPGLGLRLIYFSYDVKMKEKGDIPEGYSVSREKKERFSLILESASTNQTSMYLCAGSPTMAVNTEAFFGQGTRLTVV.

This chain connects TRBV4-1 to TRBJ2-2; D is perhaps TRBD2 (5 bases). V was shortened by 4 bases and J by 5 bases, with 11 bases between the two germline ends. The CDR3 spans 14 residues. The germline CDR1 and CDR2 sequences are MGHRA and YSYEKL. Written as DNA, the CDR3 is TGCGCCAGCAGCCGGTTGGGCGGGACCGGGGAGCTGTTTTTT. Translated, it gives CASSRLGGTGELFF.

This clonotype was observed a handful of times. V usage is TRBV4-1 and J usage is TRBJ2-1, with a weak D call TRBD2 (5 bases). CDR1 and CDR2 from the germline V gene are MGHRA and YSYEKL. Trimming took 2 bases from V and 8 from J, leaving 16 bases between them. The CDR3 length is 15 residues. The CDR3 loop reads CASSQRSHRRDEQFF. DNA of the CDR3: TGCGCCAGCAGCCAACGGTCCCATAGGCGGGATGAGCAGTTCTTC.

V usage is TRBV15 and J usage is TRBJ1-3, with a tentative D call TRBD1 (5 bases). Germline V gene data show CDR1 as LNHNV and CDR2 as YYDKDF (reference sequence). The CDR3 has 15 residues. Deletions cut 3 bases from V and 0 bases from J, with 9 bases between. The CDR3 reads CATSSDGGSGNTIYF. The CDR3 coding sequence is TGTGCCACCAGCAGCGACGGGGGCTCTGGAAACACCATATATTTT. Full variable domain (missing parts from reference TRBV15 and TRBJ1-3): DAMVIQNPRYQVTQFGKPVTLSCSQTLNHNVMYWYQQKSSQAPKLLFHYYDKDFNNEADTPDNFQSRRPNTSFCFLDIRSPGLGDTAMYLCATSSDGGSGNTIYFGEGSWLTVV.

Details on this clonotype: A read error is possible here, since a much larger clone lies one base away. The chain employs TRBV4-1 and TRBJ1-2, with 9 bases aligning to TRBD1. The CDR3 is 16 amino acids. CDR1 is MGHRA and CDR2 is YSYEKL in the germline V gene. CDR3 DNA sequence: TGCGCCAGCAGCCGGGACAGGGTGTATTCCCTTGATGGCCACACCTTC. Residues: CASSRDRVYSLDGHTF.

This clonotype showed up just a few times. This rearrangement joins TRBV4-3 to TRBJ1-2; 8 positions agree with TRBD1. The CDR3 extends over 15 amino acids. V dropped 0 bases and J dropped 8; count of bases not matched to a gene: 8. CDR1 LGHNA and CDR2 YSLEER come from the germline V gene. CDR3 DNA sequence: TGCGCCAGCAGCCAAGATTGGTCAGGGGGCGGGGGCTACACCTTC. It yields the protein CASSQDWSGGGGYTF.

The rearrangement uses TRBV3-1 and TRBJ2-1; 11 bases agree with TRBD2. J gave up 7 bases and V 4 bases, and 12 bases lay outside the gene matches. The CDR3 has 17 residues. Per the germline V gene, CDR1 is LGHDT and CDR2 is YNNKEL (reference sequence). CDR3 nucleotides: TGTGCCAGCAGCCCCCGGGTTTTAGCGGGGGGGAGGAATGAGCAGTTCTTC. Translated: CASSPRVLAGGRNEQFF.

V gene TRBV5-1 combines with J gene TRBJ2-7; the D gene is possibly TRBD1 (6 bases). The assigned J gene may be wrong: the sequence end matches TRBJ2-5 better. This CDR3 is built from 16 residues. Germline V gene data show CDR1 as SGHRS and CDR2 as YFSETQ. Written as DNA, the CDR3 is TGCGCCAGCAGCTTCAGCCGGGACATATATCAAGAGACCCAGTACTTC. Its protein is CASSFSRDIYQETQYF.

J is TRBJ2-7 and V is TRBV20-1; D uncertain. The CDR3 is 12 amino acids. Deletions cut 3 bases from V and 0 bases from J, with 6 bases between. The germline CDR1 and CDR2 sequences are DFQATT and SNEGSKA (reference sequence). The CDR3 sequence: CSASSDSYEQYF. CDR3 nucleotide sequence: TGCAGTGCTAGTTCTGACTCCTACGAGCAGTACTTC.

In this sample, this clonotype turned up many times. The CDR3 reads CASSPGAGGYEQYF. CDR3 nucleotide sequence: TGTGCCAGCTCACCAGGCGCAGGGGGTTACGAGCAGTACTTC. The rearrangement joins TRBV18 to TRBJ2-7; 7 bases fit TRBD1. This CDR3 has 14 residues. V was clipped by 2 bases and J by 4 bases; unmatched bases: 5. Germline assignment: CDR1 KGHSH and CDR2 LQKENI.

This clonotype has just a few counts. V gene TRBV28 combines with J gene TRBJ1-2; 9 bases agree with TRBD1. The V gene's germline CDR1 is MDHEN and CDR2 SYDVKM. The V and J ends lost 2 bases and 2 bases, in that order; junction bases with no gene match: 15. The CDR3 loop spans 19 amino acids. In nucleotides, the CDR3 is TGTGCCAGCAGTTTAGGCTTTATTATAGGGGACAGGGACAACTATGGCTACACCTTC. This gives the protein CASSLGFIIGDRDNYGYTF.

The chain combines TRBV27 with TRBJ2-7; weak D call: TRBD1 (5 bases). The CDR3 loop spans 16 amino acids. The germline gives CDR1 MNHEY, CDR2 SMNVEV (reference sequence). The V end was cut by 2 bases, the J end by 4 bases, with 18 bases between. The CDR3 spells CASSLGLGRTIYEQYF. The DNA of the CDR3 is TGTGCCAGCAGTTTAGGGTTAGGACGGACAATTTACGAGCAGTACTTC.

The chain combines TRBV27 with TRBJ1-5; TRBD1 aligns across 8 bases. V trimming: 5 bases; J trimming: 6 bases; junction bases outside the gene matches: 6. The CDR3 covers 14 residues. Germline CDR1 MNHEY, CDR2 SMNVEV (reference sequence). The CDR3 DNA sequence: TGTGCCAGCAGTCTGAACAGGGGGGCTCAGCCCCAGCATTTT. This sequence encodes CASSLNRGAQPQHF.

The chain carries TRBV3-1 and TRBJ1-5, with D uncertain. This CDR3 has 13 residues. V lost 2 bases and J lost 4, with 6 bases in between. Germline lookup yields CDR1 LGHDT and CDR2 YNNKEL (reference sequence). CDR3 sequence reads: CASSQKWNQPQHF. For the CDR3, the DNA is TGTGCCAGCAGCCAAAAATGGAATCAGCCCCAGCATTTT. The complete variable domain, with remaining parts taken from reference TRBV3-1 and TRBJ1-5, reads DTAVSQTPKYLVTQMGNDKSIKCEQNLGHDTMYWYKQDSKKFLKIMFSYNNKELIINETVPNRFSPKSPDKAHLNLHINSLELGDSAVYFCASSQKWNQPQHFGDGTRLSIL.

This rearrangement joins TRBV3-1 to TRBJ1-6, with no clear D. Trimming took off 5 bases at V and 10 bases at J, with 18 bases between the two ends. Germline assignment: CDR1 LGHDT and CDR2 YNNKEL (reference sequence). The CDR3 contains 15 residues. CDR3 loop: CASSSQQSIGSPLHF. DNA for the CDR3: TGTGCCAGCAGCTCCCAACAGTCGATCGGGTCACCCCTCCACTTT.

CDR3: CASSEIRGLAVDYNEQYF. Written as DNA, the CDR3 is TGTGCCAGCAGTGAAATTAGGGGACTAGCGGTGGACTACAATGAGCAGTACTTC. The chain has TRBV2 and TRBJ2-1; 11 bases are shared with TRBD2. The last part of the DNA fits TRBJ2-7 better; the J call may be wrong. Germline-derived CDR1 and CDR2 are SNHLY and FYNNEI. CDR3 length: 18 residues.

The chain recombines TRBV4-1 with TRBJ1-4, with D possibly matching TRBD1 (6 bases). The CDR3 is 15 amino acids. The ends were cut back, 4 bases at V and 8 bases at J, with 17 bases in the middle. CDR1 MGHRA and CDR2 YSYEKL come from the germline V gene. The CDR3 loop is CASSRSQGEREKLFF. As DNA, the CDR3 is TGCGCCAGCAGCCGCTCACAGGGTGAGAGGGAAAAACTGTTTTTT.

The J gene is TRBJ2-5, the V gene TRBV15; TRBD1 aligns across 7 bases. The V gene's germline CDR1 is LNHNV and CDR2 YYDKDF (reference sequence). The CDR3 has 17 residues. The V and J ends lost 0 bases and 5 bases, in that order; junction bases with no gene match: 12. Written as DNA, the CDR3 is TGTGCCACCAGCAGAGATGTCAGGCAGGGGGTCTTTGAGACCCAGTACTTC. It is translated as CATSRDVRQGVFETQYF.

CDR3 sequence (DNA): TGCGCCAGCAGTCGCGGGGGCAAAAACATTCAGTACTTC. Translating it yields CASSRGGKNIQYF. This rearrangement joins TRBV4-3 to TRBJ2-4; 7 nucleotides align to TRBD2. The CDR3 is made up of 13 amino acids. The V and J ends lost 6 bases and 3 bases, in that order; junction bases with no gene match: 2. Germline values: CDR1 LGHNA, CDR2 YSLEER.

CDR3 nucleotides: TGTGCCAGCAGCCCTACAGGGAGGGCTGGGGAGACCCAGTACTTC. This encodes CASSPTGRAGETQYF. This chain uses TRBV13 with TRBJ2-5; D might be TRBD2 (7 bases). Germline CDR1 is PRHDT and CDR2 is FYEKMQ (reference sequence). V was cut by 5 bases and J by 5 bases, with 18 bases left in between. This CDR3 comprises 15 residues. Full variable domain (outside the CDR3, taken from reference TRBV13 and TRBJ2-5): AAGVIQSPRHLIKEKRETATLKCYPIPRHDTVYWYQQGPGQDPQFLISFYEKMQSDKGSIPDRFSAQQFSDYHSELNMSSLELGDSALYFCASSPTGRAGETQYFGPGTRLLVL.